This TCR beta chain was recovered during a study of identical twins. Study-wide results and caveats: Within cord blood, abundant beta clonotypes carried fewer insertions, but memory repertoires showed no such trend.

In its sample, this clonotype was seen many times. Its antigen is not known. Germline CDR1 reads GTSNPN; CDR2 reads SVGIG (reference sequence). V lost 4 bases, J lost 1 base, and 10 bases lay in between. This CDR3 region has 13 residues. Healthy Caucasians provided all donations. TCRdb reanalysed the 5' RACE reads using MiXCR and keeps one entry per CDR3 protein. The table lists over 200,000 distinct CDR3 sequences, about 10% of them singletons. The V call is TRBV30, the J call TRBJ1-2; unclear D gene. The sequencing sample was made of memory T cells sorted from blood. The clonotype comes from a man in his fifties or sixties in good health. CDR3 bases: TGTGCCTGGACTGGACGTGGTAACTATGGCTACACCTTC. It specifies CAWTGRGNYGYTF. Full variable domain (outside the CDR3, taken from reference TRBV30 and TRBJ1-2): SQTIHQWPATLVQPVGSPLSLECTVEGTSNPNLYWYRQAAGRGLQLLFYSVGIGQISSEVPQNLSASRPQDRQFILSSKKLLLSDSGFYLCAWTGRGNYGYTFGSGTRLTVV.